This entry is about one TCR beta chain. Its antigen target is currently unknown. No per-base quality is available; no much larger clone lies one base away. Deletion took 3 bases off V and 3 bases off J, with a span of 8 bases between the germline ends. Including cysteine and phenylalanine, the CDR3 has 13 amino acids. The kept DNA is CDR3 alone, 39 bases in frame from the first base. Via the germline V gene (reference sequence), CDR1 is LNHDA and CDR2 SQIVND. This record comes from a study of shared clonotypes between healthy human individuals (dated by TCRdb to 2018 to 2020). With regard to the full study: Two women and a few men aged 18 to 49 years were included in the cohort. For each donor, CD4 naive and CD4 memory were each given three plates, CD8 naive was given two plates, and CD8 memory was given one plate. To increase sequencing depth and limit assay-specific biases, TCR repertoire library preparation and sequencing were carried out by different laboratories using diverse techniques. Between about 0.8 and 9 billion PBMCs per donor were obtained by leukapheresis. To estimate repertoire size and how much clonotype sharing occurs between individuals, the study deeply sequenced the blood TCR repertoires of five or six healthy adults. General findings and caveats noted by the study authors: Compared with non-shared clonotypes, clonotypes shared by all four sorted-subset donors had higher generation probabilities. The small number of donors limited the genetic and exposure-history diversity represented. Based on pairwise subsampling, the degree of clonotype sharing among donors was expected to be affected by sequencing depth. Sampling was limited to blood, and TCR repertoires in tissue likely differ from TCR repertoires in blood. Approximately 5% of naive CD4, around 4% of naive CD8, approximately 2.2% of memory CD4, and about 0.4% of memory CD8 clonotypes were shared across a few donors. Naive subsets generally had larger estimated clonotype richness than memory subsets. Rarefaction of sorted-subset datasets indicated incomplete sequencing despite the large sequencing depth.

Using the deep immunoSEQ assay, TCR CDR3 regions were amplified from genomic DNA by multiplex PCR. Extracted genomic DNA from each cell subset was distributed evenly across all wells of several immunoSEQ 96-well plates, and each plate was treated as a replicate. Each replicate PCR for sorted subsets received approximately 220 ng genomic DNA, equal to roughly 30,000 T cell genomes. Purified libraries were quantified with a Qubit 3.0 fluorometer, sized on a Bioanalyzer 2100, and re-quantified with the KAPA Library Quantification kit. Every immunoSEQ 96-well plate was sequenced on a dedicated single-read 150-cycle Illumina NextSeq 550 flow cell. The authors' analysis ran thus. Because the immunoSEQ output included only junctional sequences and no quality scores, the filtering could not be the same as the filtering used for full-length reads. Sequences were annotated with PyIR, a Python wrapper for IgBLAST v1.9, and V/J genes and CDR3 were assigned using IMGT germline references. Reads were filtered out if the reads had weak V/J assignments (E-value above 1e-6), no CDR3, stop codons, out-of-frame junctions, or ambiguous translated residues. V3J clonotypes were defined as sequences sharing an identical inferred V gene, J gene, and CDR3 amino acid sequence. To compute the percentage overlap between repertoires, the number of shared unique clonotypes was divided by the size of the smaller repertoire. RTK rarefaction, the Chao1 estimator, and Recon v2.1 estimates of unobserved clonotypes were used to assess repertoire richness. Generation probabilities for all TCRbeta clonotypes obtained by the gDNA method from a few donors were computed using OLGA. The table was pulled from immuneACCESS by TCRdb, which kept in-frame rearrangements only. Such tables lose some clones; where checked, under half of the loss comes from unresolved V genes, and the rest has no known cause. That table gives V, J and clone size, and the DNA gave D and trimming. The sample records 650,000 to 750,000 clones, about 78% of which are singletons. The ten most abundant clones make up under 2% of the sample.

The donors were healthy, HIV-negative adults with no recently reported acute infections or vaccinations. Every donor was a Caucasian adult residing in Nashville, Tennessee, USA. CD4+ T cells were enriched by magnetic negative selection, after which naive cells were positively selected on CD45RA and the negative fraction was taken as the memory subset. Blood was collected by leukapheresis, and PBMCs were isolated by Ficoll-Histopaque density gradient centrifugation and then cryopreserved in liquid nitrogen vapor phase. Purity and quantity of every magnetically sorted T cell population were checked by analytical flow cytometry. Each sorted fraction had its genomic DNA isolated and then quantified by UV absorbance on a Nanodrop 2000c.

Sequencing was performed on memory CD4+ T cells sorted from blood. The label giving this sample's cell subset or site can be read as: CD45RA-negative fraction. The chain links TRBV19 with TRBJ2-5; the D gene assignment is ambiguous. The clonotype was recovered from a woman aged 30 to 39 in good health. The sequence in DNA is TGTGCCAGTAGTATTTGGTTGAAAGAGACCCAGTACTTC. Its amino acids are CASSIWLKETQYF.